This T cell receptor (beta chain) was sequenced for a study of T cell responses to AZD1222 COVID-19 vaccine. Libraries were prepared by immunoSEQ multiplex PCR; TCRdb keeps only in-frame clonotypes and omits some of them. The data show about 150,000 clones, 88% seen once. Germline loops: CDR1 SEHNR, CDR2 FQNEAQ (reference sequence). With 5 bases clipped from V and 4 bases from J, the junction kept 14 bases outside the gene matches. The CDR3 is 17 residues long. As for this clone: The antigen remains unidentified.

Findings and caveats of the study: A rise in Spike-specific TCR breadth and depth followed two AZD1222 doses.

The sample in question was peripheral blood, obtained after recovery from COVID-19. The J gene is TRBJ1-3, the V gene TRBV7-9, with 7 bases lining up with TRBD1. The TCR comes from an adult who had recovered from COVID-19. The CDR3 here is CASSPRANRGRGNTIYF. The DNA of the CDR3 is TGTGCCAGCAGCCCACGGGCCAACAGGGGCCGAGGAAACACCATATATTTT.